Following are 25 T cell receptor beta chains from one sample sequenced in a study of cytomegalovirus exposure and HLA in healthy donors. A multiplex PCR was run with 60 Vbeta primers and 13 Jbeta primers. Method: immunoSEQ multiplex PCR; TCRdb's copy keeps in-frame clones and lacks some. This sample has tens of thousands of clones, with around 78% found just once. Sample: PBMCs. Source of these receptors: a man between 50 and 59 years old in good health and CMV-seronegative.

The V call is TRBV5-1, the J call TRBJ1-5, with D maybe TRBD1 (5 bases). CDR1 is SGHRS and CDR2 is YFSETQ in the germline V gene. Trimming pared 0 bases from V and 4 bases from J, leaving 11 bases between. The CDR3 runs to 15 residues. Here the CDR3 DNA reads TGCGCCAGCAGCTTGGTAGGGGCGGAAAATCAGCCCCAGCATTTT. Protein product: CASSLVGAENQPQHF.

V and J are TRBV28 and TRBJ1-1; the D gene is possibly TRBD1 (6 bases). This CDR3 has 16 amino acids. V lost 5 bases, J lost 10 bases, and 26 bases lay in between. Germline lookup yields CDR1 MDHEN and CDR2 SYDVKM. The CDR3: CASSSPLRGGASSAFF. The CDR3 DNA is TGTGCCAGCAGTAGCCCCCTTCGGGGGGGCGCATCATCAGCTTTCTTT. Based on the CDR3 plus reference TRBV28 and TRBJ1-1, the full variable domain is DVKVTQSSRYLVKRTGEKVFLECVQDMDHENMFWYRQDPGLGLRLIYFSYDVKMKEKGDIPEGYSVSREKKERFSLILESASTNQTSMYLCASSSPLRGGASSAFFGQGTRLTVV.

This rearrangement joins TRBV10-3 to TRBJ2-3, with D perhaps matching TRBD2 (5 bases). This CDR3 has 15 amino acids. Trimming left V 2 bases short and J 6 bases short, with 15 bases between. CDR1 ENHRY and CDR2 SYGVKD come from the germline V gene. As DNA, the CDR3 is TGTGCCATCAGTGAGGTACACCTAGCCGGGGATACGCAGTATTTT. Protein sequence: CAISEVHLAGDTQYF.

The rearrangement links TRBV6-1 to TRBJ2-5; D possibly corresponds to TRBD2 (6 bases). V lost 6 bases, J lost 1 base, and 15 bases lay in between. Germline CDR1 MNHNS, CDR2 SASEGT. This CDR3 is built from 15 residues. CDR3 nucleotide sequence: TGTGCCAGCAGATTGGGGGGAGCGGGCCAAGAGACCCAGTACTTC. Its translation is CASRLGGAGQETQYF.

This rearrangement joins TRBV25-1 to TRBJ1-1, with TRBD1 as a possible D gene (6 bases). CDR1 and CDR2 (germline): MGHDK, SYGVNS. Trimming pared 1 base from V and 4 bases from J, leaving 19 bases between. The CDR3 has 17 residues. For the CDR3, the DNA is TGTGCCAGCAGTGAATCAAGATCAAGGGGGTTCGGCACTGAAGCTTTCTTT. It encodes CASSESRSRGFGTEAFF.

The chain links TRBV11-2 to TRBJ2-7, with 13 bases lining up with TRBD2. The CDR3 loop spans 15 amino acids. Germline V gene data show CDR1 as SGHAT and CDR2 as FQNNGV. The trim removed 0 bases at V and 4 bases at J, leaving 0 bases unmatched. The CDR3 DNA is TGTGCCAGCAGCTTAGAACTAGCGGGAGGGTACGAGCAGTACTTC. Protein product: CASSLELAGGYEQYF.

This chain connects TRBV30 to TRBJ2-1; 7 bases match TRBD2. From germline, CDR1 is GTSNPN and CDR2 SVGIG (reference sequence). CDR3 length: 12 residues. With 4 bases clipped from V and 5 bases from J, the junction kept 2 bases outside the gene matches. The DNA for the CDR3 is TGTGCCTGGACTAGCGGTAACAATGAGCAGTTCTTC. As protein: CAWTSGNNEQFF.

The V and J genes are TRBV29-1 and TRBJ2-3, with 10 bases fitting TRBD1. The germline V gene has CDR1 SQVTM and CDR2 ANQGSEA. Trimming removed 7 bases from V and 2 bases from J; junction bases left unmatched: 12. This CDR3 spans 16 amino acids. CDR3 nucleotides: TGCAGCGCACGGGATACGGGACAGGGGCACACAGATACGCAGTATTTT. Translated, it gives CSARDTGQGHTDTQYF.

This clone was recorded only once. V usage is TRBV28 and J usage is TRBJ2-5, with 12 bases identical to TRBD2. This CDR3 is 17 amino acids long. V lost 5 bases to trimming and J lost 2 bases; unmatched junction nucleotides: 9. Looked up from germline, CDR1 is MDHEN and CDR2 is SYDVKM. CDR3 region: CASSLPQTSGSQETQYF. In DNA form, the CDR3 reads TGTGCCAGCAGTCTCCCCCAGACTAGCGGGAGTCAAGAGACCCAGTACTTC.

This clone was seen more than once but under ten times. The V gene is TRBV7-2, the J gene TRBJ2-5; 11 bases are a match to TRBD2. This CDR3 spans 17 amino acids. Germline V lookup: CDR1 SGHTA, CDR2 FQGNSA. V trimming: 4 bases; J trimming: 1 base; junction bases outside the gene matches: 8. The CDR3 reads CASSWGTSGNRQETQYF. CDR3 sequence (DNA): TGTGCCAGCAGCTGGGGGACTAGCGGAAACCGCCAAGAGACCCAGTACTTC. Together with reference TRBV7-2 and TRBJ2-5, the CDR3 gives the full variable domain: GAGVSQSPSNKVTEKGKDVELRCDPISGHTALYWYRQSLGQGLEFLIYFQGNSAPDKSGLPSDRFSAERTGGSVSTLTIQRTQQEDSAVYLCASSWGTSGNRQETQYFGPGTRLLVL.

In its sample, this clone was seen once. This chain links TRBV7-9 with TRBJ2-2; possibly TRBD2 for D (5 bases). Germline CDR1 reads SEHNR; CDR2 reads FQNEAQ (reference sequence). The CDR3 consists of 15 residues. Trimming left V 2 bases short and J 5 bases short, with 12 bases between. The CDR3 bases are TGTGCCAGCAGCTTAACTACCCCGGGAACCGGGGAGCTGTTTTTT. Protein sequence: CASSLTTPGTGELFF.

A few counts support this clone. This chain links TRBV27 with TRBJ2-7, with D maybe TRBD1 (6 bases). The CDR3 runs 16 residues. Between the trimmed V and J ends, which lost 7 bases and 1 base, there was a span of 20 bases. Germline V gene data show CDR1 as MNHEY and CDR2 as SMNVEV (reference sequence). The chain's CDR3 is CASKNSGTIRSYEQYF. The CDR3 bases are TGTGCCAGCAAAAATTCCGGGACAATCCGGTCCTACGAGCAGTACTTC.

The V call is TRBV9, the J call TRBJ1-1, with 7 bases identical to TRBD1. V was pared by 4 bases and J by 4 bases, with 7 bases of the junction left unmatched. The CDR3 contains 14 residues. CDR1 is SGDLS and CDR2 is YYNGEE in the germline V gene. The chain's CDR3 is CASSLQGLVTEAFF. The CDR3 nucleotides read TGTGCCAGCAGCCTACAGGGGCTGGTCACTGAAGCTTTCTTT.

The chain carries TRBV7-6 and TRBJ1-2; the match to TRBD1 covers 7 bases. The CDR3 length is 14 residues. Trimming at V came to 1 base and at J to 4 bases, leaving 3 bases not matched to a gene. From germline, CDR1 is SGHVS and CDR2 FNYEAQ. CDR3 bases: TGTGCCAGCAGCTTAGGACAGGGAGGCTATGGCTACACCTTC. It specifies CASSLGQGGYGYTF.

The gene calls are TRBV27 and TRBJ1-1; 8 bases align to TRBD1. The junction had 7 bases not matched to a gene; V was cut back by 6 bases and J by 4 bases. The CDR3 runs to 14 residues. Germline CDR1 MNHEY, CDR2 SMNVEV (reference sequence). Here the CDR3 DNA reads TGTGCCAGCAGGCAACGAACAGGGGGCACTGAAGCTTTCTTT. It encodes CASRQRTGGTEAFF.

This chain uses TRBV7-9 with TRBJ2-3; 10 nucleotides agree with TRBD2. Trimming removed 5 bases from V and 6 bases from J; junction bases left unmatched: 5. The CDR3 has 14 residues. The germline gives CDR1 SEHNR, CDR2 FQNEAQ (reference sequence). Written as DNA, the CDR3 is TGTGCCAGCAGCCACAGCGGGGGGGCCGATACGCAGTATTTT. It codes for CASSHSGGADTQYF. Using reference TRBV7-9 and TRBJ2-3 for the parts outside the CDR3, the full variable domain is DTGVSQNPRHKITKRGQNVTFRCDPISEHNRLYWYRQTLGQGPEFLTYFQNEAQLEKSRLLSDRFSAERPKGSFSTLEIQRTEQGDSAMYLCASSHSGGADTQYFGPGTRLTVL.

The V and J genes are TRBV10-3 and TRBJ1-1, with TRBD1 as a possible D gene (5 bases). The CDR3 length is 14 residues. Per the germline V gene, CDR1 is ENHRY and CDR2 is SYGVKD. V lost 6 bases to trimming and J lost 1 base, with 12 bases between them. Written as DNA, the CDR3 is TGTGCCATCAGCCGAATCGACAGGAACACTGAAGCTTTCTTT. Residues: CAISRIDRNTEAFF.

The genes are TRBV10-1 and TRBJ2-7; the match to TRBD2 covers 8 bases. V lost 6 bases and J lost 3; bases outside the gene matches: 7. The V gene's germline CDR1 is WNHNN and CDR2 SYGVQD (reference sequence). The CDR3 spans 14 residues. The chain's CDR3 is CASRESGGSYEQYF. The CDR3 DNA reads TGCGCCAGCAGGGAGAGCGGGGGAAGCTACGAGCAGTACTTC.

This chain joins TRBV28 and TRBJ1-4, with D uncertain. The germline V gene encodes CDR1 MDHEN and CDR2 SYDVKM. CDR3 length equals 14 residues. Trimming cost V 4 bases and J 4 bases, with 10 bases left between them. This CDR3 is CASSYSGLNEKLFF. The CDR3 nucleotides read TGTGCCAGCAGTTACAGCGGACTTAATGAAAAACTGTTTTTT.

In this sample, this clone turned up a few times. This chain connects TRBV28 to TRBJ2-3, with D maybe TRBD2 (5 bases). The germline CDR1 and CDR2 sequences are MDHEN and SYDVKM. The V end was cut by 0 bases, the J end by 1 base, with 8 bases between. The CDR3 covers 15 residues. In DNA, the CDR3 is TGTGCCAGCAGTTTATGGAGCGGAGGCACAGATACGCAGTATTTT. Amino acids: CASSLWSGGTDTQYF.

This sequence joins TRBV14 and TRBJ1-1; D not certain. Trimming pared 4 bases from V and 1 base from J, leaving 10 bases between. The length of the CDR3 is 14 residues. The germline V gene has CDR1 SGHDN and CDR2 FVKESK. CDR3 sequence reads: CASSPSGSNTEAFF. The CDR3 bases are TGTGCCAGCAGCCCGTCGGGTTCGAACACTGAAGCTTTCTTT.

This chain links TRBV6-5 with TRBJ2-7; perhaps TRBD1 as D (5 bases). Germline CDR1 is MNHEY and CDR2 is SVGAGI. The CDR3 runs 13 residues. Trimming cost V 6 bases and J 3 bases, with 12 bases left between them. This CDR3 is CASSQGDNYEQYF. The DNA for the CDR3 is TGTGCCAGCAGCCAAGGGGATAACTACGAGCAGTACTTC.

The V gene is TRBV18, the J gene TRBJ1-2; D gene unclear. This CDR3 is built from 15 residues. Germline V gene sequence: CDR1 KGHSH, CDR2 LQKENI. The ends were cut back, 8 bases at V and 1 base at J, with 17 bases in the middle. In DNA, the CDR3 is TGTGCCAGCGGATCGGCTGAGCGGTTTAACTATGGCTACACCTTC. Its protein is CASGSAERFNYGYTF.

The chain links TRBV7-8 to TRBJ2-2; TRBD2 matches at 10 bases. The CDR3 runs 16 residues. CDR1 and CDR2 from the germline V gene are SGHVS and FQNEAQ. Trimming cost V 2 bases and J 5 bases; bases outside gene matches: 5. The CDR3 loop is CASSLWLAGVTGELFF. CDR3 sequence (DNA): TGTGCCAGCAGCTTATGGCTAGCGGGAGTTACCGGGGAGCTGTTTTTT. Together with reference TRBV7-8 and TRBJ2-2, the CDR3 gives the full variable domain: GAGVSQSPRYKVAKRGQDVALRCDPISGHVSLFWYQQALGQGPEFLTYFQNEAQLDKSGLPSDRFFAERPEGSVSTLKIQRTQQEDSAVYLCASSLWLAGVTGELFFGEGSRLTVL.

V is TRBV28 and J is TRBJ1-1, with 10 positions matching TRBD1. V dropped 5 bases and J dropped 4; count of bases not matched to a gene: 10. CDR1 MDHEN and CDR2 SYDVKM come from the germline V gene. There are 16 residues in the CDR3. The CDR3 nucleotides read TGTGCCAGCAGTCAATACCGGGACAGGGGTGGCACTGAAGCTTTCTTT. This encodes CASSQYRDRGGTEAFF.